The 30 T cell receptor beta chains listed next were all sequenced from one sample in a study of T cells after yellow fever vaccination. TCRdb ran MiXCR on the 5' RACE reads and lists one entry per CDR3 protein. The table includes more than 450,000 distinct CDR3 sequences, around a fifth detected once. Sequences were derived from PBMCs, sampled roughly 23 days after the first yellow fever vaccination. The receptors derive from a man between 18 and 35 years old who received the YFV17D yellow fever vaccine.

This chain's CDR3 is CASSLLGGDTEAFF. The DNA for the CDR3 is TGTGCCAGCAGCTTATTAGGAGGAGACACTGAAGCTTTCTTT. The rearrangement uses TRBV11-2 and TRBJ1-1; D ambiguous. The CDR3 contains 14 residues. Trimming stripped 2 bases from V and 3 bases from J, with 10 bases between. The V gene's germline CDR1 is SGHAT and CDR2 FQNNGV.

Comments on this clonotype: It may be a read error: a sequence one base away is much more abundant. This chain links TRBV4-3 with TRBJ2-7, with D unclear. Per the germline V gene, CDR1 is LGHNA and CDR2 is YSLEER. CDR3 length: 13 amino acids. CDR3 nucleotide sequence: TGCGCCAGCAGCCAAGAACGGGCCTACGAGGAGTACTTC. It encodes CASSQERAYEEYF.

This sequence joins TRBV5-1 and TRBJ2-3; no clear D. V was clipped by 5 bases and J by 5 bases, with 18 bases between them. CDR1 and CDR2 from the germline V gene are SGHRS and YFSETQ. This CDR3 comprises 15 residues. The CDR3 here is CASSSTVLGRDTQYF. The CDR3, as DNA: TGCGCCAGCAGTTCGACGGTATTGGGCCGAGATACGCAGTATTTT. Supplemented by reference TRBV5-1 and TRBJ2-3, the full variable domain reads KAGVTQTPRYLIKTRGQQVTLSCSPISGHRSVSWYQQTPGQGLQFLFEYFSETQRNKGNFPGRFSGRQFSNSRSEMNVSTLELGDSALYLCASSSTVLGRDTQYFGPGTRLTVL.

This clonotype has a handful of counts. V and J are TRBV6-2 or TRBV6-3 and TRBJ2-7; D is ambiguous. V gave up 2 bases and J gave up 4 bases, with 18 bases separating them. Germline values: CDR1 MNHEY, CDR2 SVGEGT. The CDR3 runs to 16 residues. DNA for the CDR3: TGTGCCAGCAGTTACCCGCCCTTCCAACCTTTTTACGAGCAGTACGTC. This sequence encodes CASSYPPFQPFYEQYV.

This clonotype was seen more than once but under ten times. The J gene is TRBJ2-3, the V gene TRBV20-1, with 10 bases lining up with TRBD2. The CDR3 runs 15 residues. V shed 5 bases and J 0 bases; nucleotides not matched to a gene: 5. From germline, CDR1 is DFQATT and CDR2 SNEGSKA (reference sequence). The CDR3 nucleotides are TGCAGTGCTGGACCGACTAGCGGGAGCACAGATACGCAGTATTTT. Its protein product is CSAGPTSGSTDTQYF.

This clonotype was seen only a few times. This sequence joins TRBV24-1 and TRBJ1-1; 8 bases agree with TRBD1. Germline loops: CDR1 KGHDR, CDR2 SFDVKD. With V trimmed by 5 bases and J by 5 bases, 9 bases remained unmatched. This CDR3 comprises 15 residues. The CDR3 DNA is TGTGCCACCAGTGCCGATGGACAGGGTGGAACTGAAGCTTTCTTT. This sequence encodes CATSADGQGGTEAFF.

This chain uses TRBV2 with TRBJ2-3; TRBD2 aligns across 8 bases. The germline gives CDR1 SNHLY, CDR2 FYNNEI. The CDR3 runs 17 residues. V trimming: 6 bases; J trimming: 4 bases; junction bases outside the gene matches: 15. The CDR3 bases are TGTGCCAGCAGCCGCCGGGAGCGGGGGACCCTCCCAGATACGCAGTATTTT. Its translation: CASSRRERGTLPDTQYF.

This clonotype was recorded many times. The gene calls are TRBV3-1 and TRBJ2-5, with D unclear. This CDR3 comprises 13 residues. Trimming pared 0 bases from V and 7 bases from J, leaving 9 bases between. Germline V gives CDR1 LGHDT, CDR2 YNNKEL (reference sequence). The CDR3: CASSQEGFGTQYF. Here the CDR3 DNA reads TGTGCCAGCAGCCAAGAGGGGTTTGGGACCCAGTACTTC.

This clonotype came up a few times. V is TRBV7-9 and J is TRBJ2-7; TRBD2 is a possible D gene (5 bases). The CDR3 contains 15 residues. Trimming left V 6 bases short and J 1 base short, with 16 bases between. Looked up from germline, CDR1 is SEHNR and CDR2 is FQNEAQ (reference sequence). The CDR3 nucleotides read TGTGCCAGCAGGTCCTGGAGGTTCGATTCCTACGAGCAGTACTTC. Encoded protein: CASRSWRFDSYEQYF.

This clonotype was counted ten times or more. This sequence joins TRBV5-1 and TRBJ2-2; D might be TRBD2 (5 bases). This CDR3 has 16 amino acids. Trimming removed 3 bases at V and 3 bases at J, with 15 bases between. Germline V lookup: CDR1 SGHRS, CDR2 YFSETQ. The CDR3 DNA sequence: TGCGCCAGCAGCTACCTCCAGACTACAGACACCGGGGAGCTGTTTTTT. It yields the protein CASSYLQTTDTGELFF.

The V gene is TRBV28, the J gene TRBJ2-5; 10 bases match TRBD2. There are 15 residues in the CDR3. CDR1 and CDR2 (germline): MDHEN, SYDVKM. V was clipped by 7 bases and J by 7 bases; unmatched bases: 12. As DNA, the CDR3 is TGTGCCAGCATTCAGCGGGGGGGAAGTTGGGTGACCCAGTACTTC. This codes for CASIQRGGSWVTQYF. Based on the CDR3 plus reference TRBV28 and TRBJ2-5, the full variable domain is DVKVTQSSRYLVKRTGEKVFLECVQDMDHENMFWYRQDPGLGLRLIYFSYDVKMKEKGDIPEGYSVSREKKERFSLILESASTNQTSMYLCASIQRGGSWVTQYFGPGTRLLVL.

The chain has TRBV4-3 and TRBJ1-2; tentatively, D is TRBD1 (5 bases). Germline V gives CDR1 LGHNA, CDR2 YSLEER. The V end was cut by 0 bases, the J end by 7 bases, with 9 bases between. CDR3 length: 13 amino acids. The CDR3 DNA sequence: TGCGCCAGCAGCCAAGAAGGCGGGACTGGCTACACCTTC. It yields the protein CASSQEGGTGYTF.

V gene TRBV12-3 or TRBV12-4 combines with J gene TRBJ2-3; D possibly uses TRBD1 or TRBD2 (5 bases each). V lost 3 bases, J lost 1 base, and 11 bases lay in between. The CDR3 consists of 15 residues. The CDR3 bases are TGTGCCAGCAGTTTTTTGGGGACGGGCACAGATACGCAGTATTTT. This encodes CASSFLGTGTDTQYF.

The chain carries TRBV6-5 and TRBJ2-3; 7 bases align to TRBD2. V was pared by 0 bases and J by 0 bases, with 6 bases of the junction left unmatched. Germline V gene lookup returns CDR1 MNHEY and CDR2 SVGAGI. The CDR3 runs 17 residues. CDR3 DNA sequence: TGTGCCAGCAGTTACTCAATTCCGGGACTAAGCACAGATACGCAGTATTTT. Translation: CASSYSIPGLSTDTQYF.

This chain connects TRBV9 to TRBJ2-3, with D hard to call. The CDR3 consists of 13 residues. The germline V gene encodes CDR1 SGDLS and CDR2 YYNGEE. Trimming pared 0 bases from V and 4 bases from J, leaving 6 bases between. The CDR3 loop is CASSVGVSDTQYF. The CDR3, as DNA: TGTGCCAGCAGCGTAGGGGTCTCAGATACGCAGTATTTT.

In this sample, this clonotype turned up a few times. The V and J genes are TRBV11-2 and TRBJ2-7; 10 bases agree with TRBD1. The CDR3 consists of 15 residues. V trimming: 6 bases; J trimming: 0 bases; junction bases outside the gene matches: 5. Germline V gives CDR1 SGHAT, CDR2 FQNNGV. CDR3 loop: CASRDRGGSSYEQYV. CDR3 DNA sequence: TGTGCCAGCAGGGACAGGGGGGGAAGCTCCTACGAGCAGTACGTC.

This clonotype was seen more than once but under ten times. This chain uses TRBV12-3 or TRBV12-4 with TRBJ2-7; D assignment may be TRBD1 or TRBD2 (5 bases each). V lost 4 bases, J lost 5 bases, and 12 bases lay in between. This CDR3 has 13 residues. DNA for the CDR3: TGTGCCAGCAGTTGGGGACCCGGCAACGAGCAGTACTTC. Translated: CASSWGPGNEQYF.

The chain links TRBV19 to TRBJ2-7; TRBD1 agrees at 9 bases. CDR1 and CDR2 (germline): LNHDA, SQIVND (reference sequence). J gave up 0 bases and V 3 bases, and 3 bases lay outside the gene matches. This CDR3 is 15 amino acids long. Here the CDR3 DNA reads TGTGCCAGTAGTATCGGGACAGGGCCCTCCTACGAGCAGTACTTC. Translated, it gives CASSIGTGPSYEQYF.

This clonotype came up a few times. The V gene is TRBV9, the J gene TRBJ2-3, with 8 bases lining up with TRBD2. The length of the CDR3 is 15 residues. CDR1 and CDR2 from the germline V gene are SGDLS and YYNGEE. V shed 4 bases and J 4 bases; nucleotides not matched to a gene: 8. Written as DNA, the CDR3 is TGTGCCAGCAGCCCTCCGGGACTAGTCTCAGATACGCAGTATTTT. Its translation: CASSPPGLVSDTQYF.

This sequence joins TRBV4-1 and TRBJ1-5; D may be TRBD1 (5 bases). The length of the CDR3 is 14 residues. The germline CDR1 and CDR2 sequences are MGHRA and YSYEKL. The V end lost 3 bases, the J end lost 1 base, and 7 bases lay between the germline ends. The CDR3 nucleotides read TGCGCCAGCAGCCACGGGGACAGCAATCAGCCCCAGCATTTT. It encodes CASSHGDSNQPQHF.

DNA of the CDR3: TGTGCCATCAGTGGGCGAGCGGGGGGGCCCGGGGAGCTGTTTTTT. Amino acid sequence: CAISGRAGGPGELFF. This chain links TRBV10-3 with TRBJ2-2, with 10 bases matching TRBD2. This CDR3 comprises 15 residues. Germline assignment: CDR1 ENHRY and CDR2 SYGVKD. With V trimmed by 4 bases and J by 6 bases, 5 bases remained unmatched.

This clonotype was detected only a few times. The V call is TRBV3-1, the J call TRBJ2-2; D ambiguous. V lost 0 bases to trimming and J lost 0 bases, with 17 bases between them. The germline CDR1 and CDR2 sequences are LGHDT and YNNKEL (reference sequence). CDR3 size: 19 residues. The CDR3 nucleotides read TGTGCCAGCAGCCAAGATAAAATTTCGGGCACCGCGAACACCGGGGAGCTGTTTTTT. This translates into CASSQDKISGTANTGELFF.

This clonotype was observed a few times. The J gene is TRBJ1-1, the V gene TRBV6-4; D ambiguous. CDR1 and CDR2 from the germline V gene are MRHNA and SNTAGT. The CDR3 covers 15 residues. Trimming took off 0 bases at V and 3 bases at J, with 11 bases between the two ends. The CDR3 loop is CASSDSNIPYTEAFF. CDR3 nucleotides: TGTGCCAGCAGTGACTCCAACATCCCGTACACTGAAGCTTTCTTT.

V usage is TRBV10-3 and J usage is TRBJ2-3, with TRBD2 matching 11 bases. The CDR3 contains 16 residues. Per the germline V gene, CDR1 is ENHRY and CDR2 is SYGVKD. J lost 4 bases, V lost 6 bases, and 9 bases had no gene match. The CDR3, as DNA: TGTGCCATCAGAGAGACTAGCGGGAATCTACCAGATACGCAGTATTTT. Translating gives CAIRETSGNLPDTQYF.

The chain employs TRBV7-3 and TRBJ2-2; TRBD1 might be the D (6 bases). Germline V gives CDR1 SGHTA, CDR2 FQGTGA. Trimming left V 5 bases short and J 6 bases short, with 16 bases between. There are 15 residues in the CDR3. In nucleotides, the CDR3 is TGTGCCAGCAGCAAACTGGGGGCGCGGGCCGGGGAGCTGTTTTTT. This encodes CASSKLGARAGELFF.

This chain uses TRBV7-3 with TRBJ2-3; 9 bases are a match to TRBD2. Trimming at V came to 5 bases and at J to 3 bases, leaving 6 bases not matched to a gene. This CDR3 region has 15 residues. Germline CDR1 reads SGHTA; CDR2 reads FQGTGA. This CDR3 is CASSPGLARTDTQYF. CDR3 DNA sequence: TGTGCCAGCAGCCCTGGACTAGCGCGTACAGATACGCAGTATTTT.

This clonotype has a handful of counts. The chain carries TRBV11-2 and TRBJ2-1, with D possibly matching TRBD1 (6 bases). The CDR3 runs 15 residues. CDR1 SGHAT and CDR2 FQNNGV come from the germline V gene. The V and J ends lost 2 bases and 6 bases respectively, with 14 bases between them. CDR3 loop: CASSLWAGVGNEQFF. In DNA form, the CDR3 reads TGTGCCAGCAGCTTATGGGCAGGGGTAGGCAATGAGCAGTTCTTC.

The chain joins TRBV4-1 to TRBJ2-3; D is uncertain. The CDR3 totals 16 residues. The V gene's germline CDR1 is MGHRA and CDR2 YSYEKL. V was cut by 4 bases and J by 1 base, with 15 bases left in between. CDR3 bases: TGCGCCAGCAGCCCCCTGCCAGGTGGTGGCACAGATACGCAGTATTTT. It specifies CASSPLPGGGTDTQYF.

CDR3 loop: CASSPSLGLHEQFF. CDR3 nucleotide sequence: TGTGCCAGCAGCCCAAGTCTGGGGTTACATGAGCAGTTCTTC. The genes are TRBV3-1 and TRBJ2-1; D gene ambiguous. The length of the CDR3 is 14 residues. Trimming stripped 4 bases from V and 8 bases from J, with 15 bases between. In germline, CDR1 is LGHDT, CDR2 YNNKEL (reference sequence).

In its sample, this clonotype was seen a few times. The J gene is TRBJ2-1, the V gene TRBV11-1, with a possible D match to TRBD2 (7 bases). Trimming pared 5 bases from V and 0 bases from J, leaving 20 bases between. Germline CDR1 is SGHAT and CDR2 is FQDESV (reference sequence). The CDR3 sequence is 18 residues long. The CDR3 loop reads CASSRGALQGSSYNEQFF. CDR3 nucleotide sequence: TGTGCCAGCAGCCGGGGGGCCCTACAGGGAAGCTCCTACAATGAGCAGTTCTTC.